These 18 T cell receptor beta chains originate from one sample sequenced in a study of blood T cell repertoires in COVID-19. Data came from immunoSEQ multiplex PCR; TCRdb stores just in-frame clones and leaves some out. The table records approximately 49,000 clones, 70% to 85% of them present only once. The sample comprised peripheral blood. The origin of the receptors is a man in his forties or fifties with acute or convalescent COVID-19.

The J gene is TRBJ2-1, the V gene TRBV5-4, with TRBD2 matching over 14 bases. The CDR3 is 16 amino acids. The V gene end was trimmed by 5 bases and the J gene end by 7 bases; junction bases not matched to a gene: 8. Germline values: CDR1 SGHNT, CDR2 YYREEE (reference sequence). CDR3 in amino acids: CASSPVGTSGSNEQFF. DNA of the CDR3: TGTGCCAGCAGTCCGGTCGGGACTAGCGGGAGTAATGAGCAGTTCTTC.

This chain joins TRBV4-2 and TRBJ2-7, with a possible D match to TRBD2 (6 bases). CDR1 and CDR2 (germline): LGHNA, YNFKEQ. Between the trimmed V and J ends, which lost 0 bases and 1 base, there was a span of 10 bases. CDR3 size: 15 residues. The CDR3 loop is CASSQDPGLSYEQYF. The CDR3 coding sequence is TGTGCCAGCAGCCAAGATCCGGGACTTTCCTACGAGCAGTACTTC.

The V call is TRBV10-1, the J call TRBJ2-5, with a weak D call TRBD2 (5 bases). Trimming pared 2 bases from V and 7 bases from J, leaving 8 bases between. Germline V gene data show CDR1 as WNHNN and CDR2 as SYGVQD (reference sequence). The CDR3 is 12 residues long. The CDR3 DNA is TGCGCCAGCAGTGAGGAAGGAGGGACCCAGTACTTC. The encoded protein is CASSEEGGTQYF.

The sample holds one count of this clone. The junction shows a germline mismatch at one end, possibly a read error. The genes are TRBV7-7 and TRBJ2-3; 11 bases align to TRBD2. CDR3 size: 16 residues. Germline CDR1 SSHAT, CDR2 FNYEAQ (reference sequence). CDR3 amino acids: CASSRLLAGESDTQYF. The CDR3 DNA is TGTGCTAGCAGCCGATTACTAGCGGGAGAATCAGATACGCAGTATTTT.

V gene TRBV27 combines with J gene TRBJ1-4; 8 nucleotides align to TRBD1. Germline values: CDR1 MNHEY, CDR2 SMNVEV (reference sequence). V gave up 5 bases and J gave up 8 bases; unmatched junction bases: 7. The CDR3 length is 14 residues. The CDR3 DNA is TGTGCCAGCAGTCGGACAGGGATCGACGAAAAACTGTTTTTT. Its protein product is CASSRTGIDEKLFF. Full variable domain (rest looked up from reference TRBV27 and TRBJ1-4): EAQVTQNPRYLITVTGKKLTVTCSQNMNHEYMSWYRQDPGLGLRQIYYSMNVEVTDKGDVPEGYKVSRKEKRNFPLILESPSPNQTSLYFCASSRTGIDEKLFFGSGTQLSVL.

The rearrangement uses TRBV11-2 and TRBJ2-2; 9 bases line up with TRBD2. Trimming cost V 4 bases and J 4 bases; bases outside gene matches: 4. The CDR3 contains 15 residues. Germline assignment: CDR1 SGHAT and CDR2 FQNNGV. The CDR3 loop reads CASSWVSGGTGELFF. CDR3 sequence (DNA): TGTGCCAGCAGCTGGGTTAGCGGGGGCACCGGGGAGCTGTTTTTT.

J is TRBJ2-3 and V is TRBV6-6, with 8 bases matching TRBD2. The junction had 7 bases not matched to a gene; V was cut back by 10 bases and J by 1 base. Germline V lookup: CDR1 MNHNY, CDR2 SVGAGI (reference sequence). The CDR3 runs to 14 residues. As DNA, the CDR3 is TGTGCCACCCGGACGCGGGGGGGCACAGATACGCAGTATTTT. Protein: CATRTRGGTDTQYF.

This chain links TRBV5-4 with TRBJ2-5; D is possibly TRBD2 (6 bases). V was shortened by 4 bases and J by 1 base, with 11 bases between the two germline ends. Looked up from germline, CDR1 is SGHNT and CDR2 is YYREEE (reference sequence). The CDR3 has 14 residues. CDR3 sequence: CASSPRDGQETQYF. Written as DNA, the CDR3 is TGTGCCAGCAGCCCGCGGGACGGCCAAGAGACCCAGTACTTC.

The chain uses TRBV7-6 and TRBJ2-5; possibly TRBD1 for D (5 bases). The CDR3 is made up of 15 amino acids. The ends were cut back, 1 base at V and 1 base at J, with 10 bases in the middle. From germline, CDR1 is SGHVS and CDR2 FNYEAQ. The CDR3 coding sequence is TGTGCCAGCAGCTTAGGGGGCTTCGCCCAAGAGACCCAGTACTTC. Translation gives CASSLGGFAQETQYF.

The V and J genes are TRBV18 and TRBJ2-7; weak D call: TRBD1 (6 bases). Trimming took off 3 bases at V and 0 bases at J, with 9 bases between the two ends. The CDR3 totals 14 residues. Germline V gene data show CDR1 as KGHSH and CDR2 as LQKENI. The CDR3 nucleotides read TGTGCCAGCTCACCGTCACAGGGCTCCTACGAGCAGTACTTC. This encodes CASSPSQGSYEQYF.

The chain combines TRBV19 with TRBJ1-1; D unclear. V lost 7 bases to trimming and J lost 1 base, with 7 bases between them. Germline lookup yields CDR1 LNHDA and CDR2 SQIVND (reference sequence). This CDR3 spans 12 amino acids. The chain's CDR3 is CASTLPNTEAFF. DNA for the CDR3: TGTGCCAGTACCCTCCCGAACACTGAAGCTTTCTTT.

The genes are TRBV7-8 and TRBJ1-6; 9 bases agree with TRBD1. The CDR3 totals 13 residues. Germline values: CDR1 SGHVS, CDR2 FQNEAQ. V dropped 5 bases and J dropped 10; count of bases not matched to a gene: 3. The CDR3 DNA sequence: TGTGCCAGCAGCCCGGACAGGGGATCACCCCTCCACTTT. Its protein is CASSPDRGSPLHF.

The chain is built from TRBV9 and TRBJ2-2; 7 bases are shared with TRBD2. CDR3 length equals 15 residues. Germline assignment: CDR1 SGDLS and CDR2 YYNGEE. J lost 4 bases, V lost 4 bases, and 7 bases had no gene match. CDR3 nucleotides: TGTGCCAGCAGCCCGCGGGGGACCACCACCGGGGAGCTGTTTTTT. It translates to CASSPRGTTTGELFF. Complete variable domain (other parts from reference TRBV9 and TRBJ2-2): DSGVTQTPKHLITATGQRVTLRCSPRSGDLSVYWYQQSLDQGLQFLIQYYNGEERAKGNILERFSAQQFPDLHSELNLSSLELGDSALYFCASSPRGTTTGELFFGEGSRLTVL.

This clone was observed a few times. The V call is TRBV7-9, the J call TRBJ1-5, with D uncertain. The V end lost 2 bases, the J end lost 2 bases, and 4 bases lay between the germline ends. The germline V gene has CDR1 SEHNR and CDR2 FQNEAQ (reference sequence). The length of the CDR3 is 13 residues. The CDR3 here is CASSLSGNQPQHF. CDR3 nucleotides: TGTGCCAGCAGCTTATCGGGCAATCAGCCCCAGCATTTT.

V is TRBV28 and J is TRBJ2-7; 8 nucleotides align to TRBD1. CDR1 and CDR2 from the germline V gene are MDHEN and SYDVKM. V was pared by 5 bases and J by 4 bases, with 4 bases of the junction left unmatched. CDR3 length: 13 residues. The CDR3 DNA reads TGTGCCAGCAGTAGGACAGGGTATTACGAGCAGTACTTC. This translates into CASSRTGYYEQYF.

This clone was detected once. Here the CDR3 DNA reads TGTGCCAGTAGTATGGGACAGGGGGCTTACACTGAAGCTTTCTTT. Its translation is CASSMGQGAYTEAFF. The gene calls are TRBV19 and TRBJ1-1; 12 bases line up with TRBD1. The length of the CDR3 is 15 residues. Per germline, CDR1 LNHDA and CDR2 SQIVND (reference sequence). V was clipped by 3 bases and J by 3 bases; unmatched bases: 2.

The rearrangement uses TRBV7-6 and TRBJ2-7; 7 positions agree with TRBD1. Losses at the gene ends were 1 base for V and 3 bases for J; bases not matched to a gene: 12. Germline V gives CDR1 SGHVS, CDR2 FNYEAQ. This CDR3 region has 17 residues. CDR3 amino acids: CASSLVVPGQKDYEQYF. The CDR3 DNA follows: TGTGCCAGCAGCTTAGTAGTTCCGGGACAGAAAGACTACGAGCAGTACTTC. Complete variable domain (other parts from reference TRBV7-6 and TRBJ2-7): GAGVSQSPRYKVTKRGQDVALRCDPISGHVSLYWYRQALGQGPEFLTYFNYEAQQDKSGLPNDRFSAERPEGSISTLTIQRTEQRDSAMYRCASSLVVPGQKDYEQYFGPGTRLTVT.

A single count supports this clone. In nucleotides, the CDR3 is TGCGCCAGCAGCTTGGTGGCAGGGGTTAATCATGGCTACACCTTC. This gives the protein CASSLVAGVNHGYTF. This chain links TRBV5-1 with TRBJ1-2, with TRBD1 as a possible D gene (6 bases). Germline CDR1 SGHRS, CDR2 YFSETQ. V lost 0 bases and J lost 6, with 15 bases in between. CDR3 length: 15 amino acids.